This T cell receptor beta chain was recorded in a study of cytomegalovirus exposure and HLA in healthy donors. Study information: In a later analysis, the 110 or so validation repertoires were reported to have used the same platform as the approximately 670 first-cohort repertoires. Findings and limits, study-wide: Rare TCR sequences predominated, though certain public TCRs were found in many donors. The classifier reportedly diagnosed cytomegalovirus status with high sensitivity and specificity. A few CMV-associated chains were confirmed in vitro to be specific for CMV antigens.

A word on this clone: Its antigen remains unknown.

CDR3 length: 14 residues. Deletions cut 0 bases from V and 6 bases from J, with 11 bases between. CDR1 is SGHRS, CDR2 YFSETQ, per germline. Here immunoSEQ multiplex PCR was the method, and the copy in TCRdb shows in-frame clones only, minus some. The sample lists about 360,000 clones, roughly 85% occurring once. The receptor was derived from a young woman in good health and CMV-seronegative. This sequence joins TRBV5-1 and TRBJ2-3; D is perhaps TRBD1 (5 bases). Sequenced sample: PBMCs. The CDR3 coding sequence is TGCGCCAGCAGCTTGGGGGGCACGACGGATACGCAGTATTTT. Amino acids: CASSLGGTTDTQYF.